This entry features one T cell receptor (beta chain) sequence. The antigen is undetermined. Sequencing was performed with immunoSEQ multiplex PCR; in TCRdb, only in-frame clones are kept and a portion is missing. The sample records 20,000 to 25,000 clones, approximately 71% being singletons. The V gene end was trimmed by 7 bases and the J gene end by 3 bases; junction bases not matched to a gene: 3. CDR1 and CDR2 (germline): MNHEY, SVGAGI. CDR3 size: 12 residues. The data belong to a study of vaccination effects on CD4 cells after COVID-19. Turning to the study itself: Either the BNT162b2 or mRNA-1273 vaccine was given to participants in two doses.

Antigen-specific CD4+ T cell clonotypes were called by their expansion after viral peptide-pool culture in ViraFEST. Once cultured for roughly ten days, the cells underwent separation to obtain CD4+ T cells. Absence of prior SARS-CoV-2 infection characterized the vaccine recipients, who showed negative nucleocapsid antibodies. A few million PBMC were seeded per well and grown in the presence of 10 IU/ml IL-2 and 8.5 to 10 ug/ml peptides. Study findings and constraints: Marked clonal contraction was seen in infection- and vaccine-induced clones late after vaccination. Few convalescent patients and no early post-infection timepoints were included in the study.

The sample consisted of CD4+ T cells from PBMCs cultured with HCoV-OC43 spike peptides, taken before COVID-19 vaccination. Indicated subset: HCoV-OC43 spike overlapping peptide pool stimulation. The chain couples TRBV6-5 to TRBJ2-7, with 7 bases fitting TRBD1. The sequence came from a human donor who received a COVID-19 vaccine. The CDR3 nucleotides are TGTGCCAGCAATAACAGGGGCTACGAGCAGTACTTC. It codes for CASNNRGYEQYF.